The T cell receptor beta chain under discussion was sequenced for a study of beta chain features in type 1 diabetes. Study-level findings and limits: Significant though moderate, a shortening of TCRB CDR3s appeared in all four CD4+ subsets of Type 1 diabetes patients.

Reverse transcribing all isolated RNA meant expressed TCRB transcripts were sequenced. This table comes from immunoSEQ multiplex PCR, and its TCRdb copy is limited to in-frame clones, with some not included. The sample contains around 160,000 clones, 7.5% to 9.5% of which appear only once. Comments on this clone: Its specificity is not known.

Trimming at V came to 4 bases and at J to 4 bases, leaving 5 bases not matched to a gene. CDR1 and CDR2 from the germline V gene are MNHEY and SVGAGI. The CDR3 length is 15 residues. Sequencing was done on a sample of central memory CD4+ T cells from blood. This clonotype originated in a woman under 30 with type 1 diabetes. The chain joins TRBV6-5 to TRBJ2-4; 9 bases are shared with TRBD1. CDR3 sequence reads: CASSSTGQGKNIQYF. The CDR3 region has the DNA TGTGCCAGCAGTTCCACGGGACAGGGAAAAAACATTCAGTACTTC.